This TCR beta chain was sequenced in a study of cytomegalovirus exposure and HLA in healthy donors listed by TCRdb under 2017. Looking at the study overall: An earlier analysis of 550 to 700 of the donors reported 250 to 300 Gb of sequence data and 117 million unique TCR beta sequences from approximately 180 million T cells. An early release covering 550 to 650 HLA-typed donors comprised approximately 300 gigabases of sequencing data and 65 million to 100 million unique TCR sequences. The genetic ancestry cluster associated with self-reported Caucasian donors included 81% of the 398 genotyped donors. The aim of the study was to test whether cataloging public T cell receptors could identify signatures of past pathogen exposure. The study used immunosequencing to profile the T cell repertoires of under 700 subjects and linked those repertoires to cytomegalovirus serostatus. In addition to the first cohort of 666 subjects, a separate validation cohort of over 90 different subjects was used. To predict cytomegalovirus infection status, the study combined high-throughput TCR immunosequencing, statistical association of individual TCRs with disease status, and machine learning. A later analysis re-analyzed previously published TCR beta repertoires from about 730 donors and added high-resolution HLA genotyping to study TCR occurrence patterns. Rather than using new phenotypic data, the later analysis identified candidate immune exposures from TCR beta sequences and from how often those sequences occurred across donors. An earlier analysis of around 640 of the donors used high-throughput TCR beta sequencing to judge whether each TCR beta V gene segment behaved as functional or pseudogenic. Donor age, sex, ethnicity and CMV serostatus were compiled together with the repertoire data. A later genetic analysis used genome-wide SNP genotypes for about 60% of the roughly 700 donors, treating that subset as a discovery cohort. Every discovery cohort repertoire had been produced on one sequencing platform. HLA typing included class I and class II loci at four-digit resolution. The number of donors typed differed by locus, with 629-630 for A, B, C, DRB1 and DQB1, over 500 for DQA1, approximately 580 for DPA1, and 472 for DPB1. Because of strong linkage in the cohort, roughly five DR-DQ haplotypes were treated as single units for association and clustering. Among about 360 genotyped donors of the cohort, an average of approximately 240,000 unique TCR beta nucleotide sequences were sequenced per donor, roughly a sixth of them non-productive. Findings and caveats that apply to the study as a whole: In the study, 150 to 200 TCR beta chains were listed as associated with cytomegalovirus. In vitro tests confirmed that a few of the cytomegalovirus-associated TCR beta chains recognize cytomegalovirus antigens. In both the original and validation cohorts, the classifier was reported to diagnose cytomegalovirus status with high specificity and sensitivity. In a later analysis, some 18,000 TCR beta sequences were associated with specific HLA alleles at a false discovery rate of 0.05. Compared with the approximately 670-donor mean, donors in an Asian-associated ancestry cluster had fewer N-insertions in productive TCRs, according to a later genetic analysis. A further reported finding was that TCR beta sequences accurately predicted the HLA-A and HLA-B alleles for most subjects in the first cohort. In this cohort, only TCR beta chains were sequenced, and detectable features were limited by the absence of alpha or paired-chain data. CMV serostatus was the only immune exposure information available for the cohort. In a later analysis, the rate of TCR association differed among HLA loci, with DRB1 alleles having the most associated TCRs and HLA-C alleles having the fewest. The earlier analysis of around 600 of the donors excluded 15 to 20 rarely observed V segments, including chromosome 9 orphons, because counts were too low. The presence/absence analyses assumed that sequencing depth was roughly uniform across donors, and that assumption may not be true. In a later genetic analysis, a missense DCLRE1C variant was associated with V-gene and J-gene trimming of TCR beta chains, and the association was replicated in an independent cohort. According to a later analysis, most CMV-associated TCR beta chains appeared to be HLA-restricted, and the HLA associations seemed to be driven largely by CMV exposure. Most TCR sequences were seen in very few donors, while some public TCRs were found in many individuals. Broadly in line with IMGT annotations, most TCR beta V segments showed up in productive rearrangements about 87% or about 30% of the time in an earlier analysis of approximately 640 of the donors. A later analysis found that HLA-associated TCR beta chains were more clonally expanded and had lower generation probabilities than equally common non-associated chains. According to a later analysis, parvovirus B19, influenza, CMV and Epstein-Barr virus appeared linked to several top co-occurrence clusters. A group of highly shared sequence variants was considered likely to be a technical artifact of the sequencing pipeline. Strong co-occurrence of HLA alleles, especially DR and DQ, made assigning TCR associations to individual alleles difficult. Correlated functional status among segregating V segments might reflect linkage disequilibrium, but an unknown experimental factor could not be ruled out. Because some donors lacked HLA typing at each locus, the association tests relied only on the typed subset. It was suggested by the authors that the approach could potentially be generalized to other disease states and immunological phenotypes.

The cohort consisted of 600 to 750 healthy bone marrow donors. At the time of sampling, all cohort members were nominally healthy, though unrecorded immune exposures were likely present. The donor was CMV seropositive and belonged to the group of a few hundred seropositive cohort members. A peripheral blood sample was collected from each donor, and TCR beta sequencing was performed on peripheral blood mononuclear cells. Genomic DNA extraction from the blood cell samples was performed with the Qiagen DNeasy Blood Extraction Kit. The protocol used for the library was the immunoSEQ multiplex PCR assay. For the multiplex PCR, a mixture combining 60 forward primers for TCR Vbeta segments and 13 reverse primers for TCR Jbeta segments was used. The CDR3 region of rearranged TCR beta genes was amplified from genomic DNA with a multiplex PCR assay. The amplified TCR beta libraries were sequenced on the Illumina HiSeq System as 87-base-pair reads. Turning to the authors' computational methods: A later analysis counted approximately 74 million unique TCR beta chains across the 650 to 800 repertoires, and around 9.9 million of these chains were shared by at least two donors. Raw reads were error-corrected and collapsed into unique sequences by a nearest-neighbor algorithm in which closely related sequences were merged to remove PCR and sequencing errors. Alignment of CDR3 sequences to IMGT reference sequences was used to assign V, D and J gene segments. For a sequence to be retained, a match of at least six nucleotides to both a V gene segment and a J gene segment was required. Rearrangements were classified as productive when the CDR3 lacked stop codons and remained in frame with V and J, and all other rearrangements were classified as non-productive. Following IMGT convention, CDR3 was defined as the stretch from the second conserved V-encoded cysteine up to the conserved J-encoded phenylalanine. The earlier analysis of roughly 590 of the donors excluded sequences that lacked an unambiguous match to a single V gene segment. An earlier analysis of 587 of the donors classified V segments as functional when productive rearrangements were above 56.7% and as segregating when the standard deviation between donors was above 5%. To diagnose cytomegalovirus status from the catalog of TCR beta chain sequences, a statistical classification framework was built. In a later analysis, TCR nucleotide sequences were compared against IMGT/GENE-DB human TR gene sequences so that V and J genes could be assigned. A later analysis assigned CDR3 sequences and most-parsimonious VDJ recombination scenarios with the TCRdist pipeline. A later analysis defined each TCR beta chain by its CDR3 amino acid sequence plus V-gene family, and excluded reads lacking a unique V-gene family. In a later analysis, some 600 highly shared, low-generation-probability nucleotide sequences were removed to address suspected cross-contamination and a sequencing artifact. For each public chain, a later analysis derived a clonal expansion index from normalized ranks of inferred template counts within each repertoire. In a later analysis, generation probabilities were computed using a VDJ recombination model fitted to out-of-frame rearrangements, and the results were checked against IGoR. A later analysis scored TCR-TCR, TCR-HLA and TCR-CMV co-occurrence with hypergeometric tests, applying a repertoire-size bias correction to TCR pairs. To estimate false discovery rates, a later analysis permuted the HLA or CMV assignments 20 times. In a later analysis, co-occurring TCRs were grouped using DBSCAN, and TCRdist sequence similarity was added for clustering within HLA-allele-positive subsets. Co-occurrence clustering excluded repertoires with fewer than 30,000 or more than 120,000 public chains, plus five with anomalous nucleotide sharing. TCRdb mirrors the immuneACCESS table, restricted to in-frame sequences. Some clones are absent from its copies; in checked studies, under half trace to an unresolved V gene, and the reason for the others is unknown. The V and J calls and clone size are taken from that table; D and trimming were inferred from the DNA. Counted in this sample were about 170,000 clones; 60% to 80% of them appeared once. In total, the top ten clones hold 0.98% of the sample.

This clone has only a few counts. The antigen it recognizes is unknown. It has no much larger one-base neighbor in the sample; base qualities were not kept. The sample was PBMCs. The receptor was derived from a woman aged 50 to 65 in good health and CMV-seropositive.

The sequence in DNA is TGTGCCAGCAGTGAATTCTCCATGGCCGAGCAGTACTTC. This gives the protein CASSEFSMAEQYF. The chain is encoded by TRBV6-1 joined to TRBJ2-7; no D gene can be assigned with confidence. V and J lose 2 bases and 6 bases, and a span of 11 bases separates them. Reading from cysteine to phenylalanine, the CDR3 counts 13 amino acids. The sequence is cut down to CDR3 DNA, 39 bases in frame from base 1. According to the germline V gene, CDR1 reads MNHNS and CDR2 reads SASEGT.